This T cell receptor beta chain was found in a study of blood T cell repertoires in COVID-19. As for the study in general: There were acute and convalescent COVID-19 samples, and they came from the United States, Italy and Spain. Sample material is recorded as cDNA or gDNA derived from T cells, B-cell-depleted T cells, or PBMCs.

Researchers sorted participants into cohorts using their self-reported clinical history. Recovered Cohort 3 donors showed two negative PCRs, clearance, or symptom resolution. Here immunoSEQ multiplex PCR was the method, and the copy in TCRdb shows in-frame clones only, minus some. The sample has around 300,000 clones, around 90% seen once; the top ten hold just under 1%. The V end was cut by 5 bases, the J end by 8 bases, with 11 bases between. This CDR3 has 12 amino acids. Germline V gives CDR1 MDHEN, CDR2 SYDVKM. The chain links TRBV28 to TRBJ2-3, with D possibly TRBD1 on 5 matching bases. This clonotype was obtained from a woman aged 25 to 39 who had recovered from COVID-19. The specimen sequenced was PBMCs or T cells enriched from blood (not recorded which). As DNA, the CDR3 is TGTGCCAGCAGTAGTACAGGACGTACGCAGTATTTT. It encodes CASSSTGRTQYF.